Sequencing of this T cell receptor (beta chain) was carried out in a study of blood T cell repertoires in COVID-19. Study overall: COVID-19 samples collected from the United States, Italy and Spain covered acute and convalescent phases. The cDNA or gDNA used as material had been derived from T cells, B-cell-depleted T cells, or PBMCs.

In the authors' workflow: How many nucleated cells were present was estimated from reference gene primer amplification. Profiled with immunoSEQ multiplex PCR; TCRdb holds only in-frame clones, not every one. V, J and clone size derive from that table, while D and trimming were established from the DNA sequence. Of approximately 140,000 clones listed, roughly 84% are singletons. Germline CDR1 reads SNHLY; CDR2 reads FYNNEI. This CDR3 contains 13 residues. V shed 4 bases and J shed 10 bases, with 17 bases lying between them. The sequencing sample was made of peripheral blood. The V gene is TRBV2, the J gene TRBJ2-7; D remains unclear. The TCR sequence derives from a man aged 55 to 70 with acute or convalescent COVID-19. The CDR3 DNA follows: TGTGCCAGCAGTGCCGACAACCAAGGCGTCCAGTACTTC. Protein sequence: CASSADNQGVQYF. Supplemented by reference TRBV2 and TRBJ2-7, the full variable domain reads EPEVTQTPSHQVTQMGQEVILRCVPISNHLYFYWYRQILGQKVEFLVSFYNNEISEKSEIFDDQFSVERPDGSNFTLKIRSTKLEDSAMYFCASSADNQGVQYFGPGTRLTVT.